A few counts support the clone carrying this TCR beta chain. This CDR3 has 13 amino acids. CDR1 and CDR2 (germline): SGHAT, FQNNGV. V lost 6 bases, J lost 5 bases, and 13 bases lay in between. This entry comes from a study of cytomegalovirus exposure and HLA in healthy donors. The PCR employed 60 Vbeta primers together with 13 Jbeta primers. Measured with immunoSEQ multiplex PCR; TCRdb has only the in-frame clones, and not every one. The table lists some 220,000 clones, 77% of them singletons. This chain uses TRBV11-2 with TRBJ2-5; weak D call: TRBD1 (6 bases). The clonotype was recovered from a woman aged 60-70 years in good health and CMV-seropositive. Sequencing was done on a sample of PBMCs. The CDR3 DNA is TGTGCCAGCAGTCCTCAGGGGTTGGAGACCCAGTACTTC. Translated, it gives CASSPQGLETQYF.